The 8 T cell receptor beta chains below were found in one sample sequenced in a study of T-cell memory formation after mild COVID-19. TCRdb passed the 5' RACE reads through MiXCR, listing each CDR3 protein once. Here the sample spans 390,000 or so distinct CDR3 sequences, about 17% being singletons. Sequencing was performed on PBMCs or a T cell subset sorted from them (not recorded which). The origin of the receptors is a man between 18 and 35 years old who had mild COVID-19 (a few samples of this study predate the infection). Cell type and time point are not known.

The chain couples TRBV6-2 or TRBV6-3 to TRBJ2-5; the match to TRBD1 covers 7 bases. The CDR3 has 13 residues. Per germline, CDR1 MNHEY and CDR2 SVGEGT. The V gene end was trimmed by 7 bases and the J gene end by 4 bases; junction bases not matched to a gene: 6. CDR3 protein: CASNDRARETQYF. CDR3 nucleotides: TGTGCCAGCAACGACAGGGCACGAGAGACCCAGTACTTC.

This clonotype was recorded at least ten times. This rearrangement joins TRBV7-6 to TRBJ2-2; 10 nucleotides align to TRBD2. This CDR3 has 17 amino acids. V gave up 4 bases and J gave up 6 bases; unmatched junction bases: 11. Germline lookup yields CDR1 SGHVS and CDR2 FNYEAQ. CDR3 residues: CASSSNPGTSAPGELFF. DNA of the CDR3: TGTGCCAGCAGCTCCAATCCCGGGACTAGCGCCCCCGGGGAGCTGTTTTTT.

V and J are TRBV15 and TRBJ1-5, with D unresolved. Germline lookup yields CDR1 LNHNV and CDR2 YYDKDF (reference sequence). V lost 2 bases and J 2 bases, leaving 13 bases between the germline ends. The CDR3 sequence is 16 residues long. The CDR3 DNA reads as TGTGCCACCAGCAGACCCCCCGCGGGTGGCAATCAGCCCCAGCATTTT. Residues: CATSRPPAGGNQPQHF.

This clonotype was observed a handful of times. The chain has TRBV6-6 and TRBJ2-5; D assignment may be TRBD1 or TRBD2 (5 bases each). V was trimmed by 2 bases and J by 2 bases, leaving 12 bases between them. The CDR3 has 15 amino acids. Germline CDR1 reads MNHNY; CDR2 reads SVGAGI (reference sequence). This chain's CDR3 is CASSYPLRGQETQYF. The CDR3 DNA reads TGTGCCAGCAGTTACCCTCTGAGGGGTCAAGAGACCCAGTACTTC.

The chain links TRBV5-4 to TRBJ2-5; weak D call: TRBD2 (5 bases). The CDR3 totals 15 residues. Germline V gene sequence: CDR1 SGHNT, CDR2 YYREEE (reference sequence). The germline V and J ends were trimmed by 0 bases and 5 bases, with 14 bases remaining between them. The CDR3 sequence: CASSLARAGAETQYF. DNA for the CDR3: TGTGCCAGCAGCTTGGCGAGGGCCGGCGCGGAGACCCAGTACTTC. The full variable domain, rest sourced from reference TRBV5-4 and TRBJ2-5, is ETGVTQSPTHLIKTRGQQVTLRCSSQSGHNTVSWYQQALGQGPQFIFQYYREEENGRGNFPPRFSGLQFPNYSSELNVNALELDDSALYLCASSLARAGAETQYFGPGTRLLVL.

This clonotype has a handful of counts. V is TRBV6-2 or TRBV6-3 and J is TRBJ1-1; D gene uncertain. The germline V gene has CDR1 MNHEY and CDR2 SVGEGT. The CDR3 runs 17 residues. V was trimmed by 3 bases and J by 0 bases, leaving 17 bases between them. The CDR3 region is CASSYPSFARMNTEAFF. The CDR3 nucleotides read TGTGCCAGCAGTTATCCTTCTTTTGCGAGGATGAACACTGAAGCTTTCTTT.

This clonotype appeared a few times. The rearrangement joins TRBV11-2 to TRBJ2-1, with 12 bases that match TRBD1. CDR3 size: 13 residues. Germline V CDR1 and CDR2: SGHAT, FQNNGV. J gave up 10 bases and V 7 bases, and 5 bases lay outside the gene matches. CDR3 amino acids: CASTGTGGGEQFF. The CDR3 DNA sequence: TGTGCCAGCACAGGGACAGGGGGCGGCGAGCAGTTCTTC.

The chain combines TRBV12-3 or TRBV12-4 with TRBJ2-7, with 8 positions matching TRBD1. The CDR3 has 14 residues. V trimming: 5 bases; J trimming: 0 bases; junction bases outside the gene matches: 3. The CDR3 nucleotides are TGTGCCAGCAGTACAGGGGGAGGCTCCTACGAGCAGTACGTC. Its protein is CASSTGGGSYEQYV.